A selection of T cell receptor beta chains follows, all from one sample in a study of cytomegalovirus exposure and HLA in healthy donors. Method: immunoSEQ multiplex PCR; TCRdb's copy keeps in-frame clones and lacks some. The sample records fewer than 150,000 clones, just under 80% being singletons. Sequencing was carried out using PBMCs. These receptors originate from a man aged 30-40 years in good health and CMV-seronegative. Both conserved end residues are part of each CDR3. A D gene is named only where the DNA matches it firmly. The size entry is marked missing in some rows and otherwise reads once, few, many or a size class.

D gene: .
V gene: TRBV18
clone size: .
J gene: TRBJ2-2
CDR3 protein: CASSPAGSLQTGELFF
CDR3 DNA: TGTGCCAGCTCACCAGCAGGTTCCCTTCAAACCGGGGAGCTGTTTTTT

D gene: TRBD1
V gene: TRBV6-5
clone size: few
J gene: TRBJ1-1
CDR3 protein: CASIPDRGNTEAFF
CDR3 DNA: TGTGCCAGCATCCCGGACAGGGGGAACACTGAAGCTTTCTTT

D gene: .
V gene: TRBV6-1
clone size: many
J gene: TRBJ1-5
CDR3 protein: CASSEEAGRGDQPQHF
CDR3 DNA: TGTGCCAGCAGTGAAGAGGCGGGCAGGGGAGATCAGCCCCAGCATTTT

D gene: .
V gene: TRBV7-9
clone size: .
J gene: TRBJ1-2
CDR3 protein: CASSLDSGYGYTF
CDR3 DNA: TGTGCCAGCAGCTTAGACAGCGGCTATGGCTACACCTTC

D gene: .
V gene: TRBV30
clone size: .
J gene: TRBJ1-2
CDR3 protein: CAWRPPGTLNLLGYGYTF
CDR3 DNA: TGTGCCTGGAGGCCCCCAGGGACACTGAACCTCCTCGGCTATGGCTACACCTTC

D gene: TRBD1
V gene: TRBV25-1
clone size: .
J gene: TRBJ1-1
CDR3 protein: CASSLQGLGGQKTEAFF
CDR3 DNA: TGTGCCAGCAGTCTCCAGGGGCTTGGGGGACAGAAGACTGAAGCTTTCTTT

D gene: .
V gene: TRBV6-5
clone size: .
J gene: TRBJ2-7
CDR3 protein: CASKRTDSYEQYF
CDR3 DNA: TGTGCCAGCAAGCGGACAGACTCCTACGAGCAGTACTTC

D gene: TRBD1
V gene: TRBV5-8
clone size: .
J gene: TRBJ1-2
CDR3 protein: CASSLSSPVWGQGANYGYTF
CDR3 DNA: TGTGCCAGCAGCTTGAGTTCCCCAGTGTGGGGACAGGGGGCTAACTATGGCTACACCTTC

D gene: TRBD2
V gene: TRBV5-1
clone size: .
J gene: TRBJ2-7
CDR3 protein: CASSFGGRYPYEQYF
CDR3 DNA: TGCGCCAGCAGCTTCGGGGGGAGGTACCCCTACGAGCAGTACTTC

D gene: .
V gene: TRBV11-2
clone size: .
J gene: TRBJ1-1
CDR3 protein: CASSLGRGREAFF
CDR3 DNA: TGTGCCAGCAGCTTAGGCAGGGGACGCGAAGCTTTCTTT

D gene: TRBD1
V gene: TRBV2
clone size: .
J gene: TRBJ2-5
CDR3 protein: CASSGPTGVQVETQYF
CDR3 DNA: TGTGCCAGCAGTGGCCCGACAGGGGTTCAGGTGGAGACCCAGTACTTC

D gene: TRBD1
V gene: TRBV6-4
clone size: few
J gene: TRBJ1-2
CDR3 protein: CASSDSGTGVDGYTF
CDR3 DNA: TGTGCCAGCAGTGACTCCGGGACAGGGGTCGATGGCTACACCTTC

D gene: TRBD2
V gene: TRBV4-1
clone size: .
J gene: TRBJ2-7
CDR3 protein: CASSQKLAGGDEQYF
CDR3 DNA: TGCGCCAGCAGCCAGAAGCTAGCGGGAGGTGACGAGCAGTACTTC

D gene: .
V gene: TRBV6-5
clone size: .
J gene: TRBJ2-5
CDR3 protein: CASSHRTSRETQYF
CDR3 DNA: TGTGCCAGCAGCCACAGAACTAGCAGGGAGACCCAGTACTTC

D gene: TRBD2
V gene: TRBV5-1
clone size: .
J gene: TRBJ2-1
CDR3 protein: CASSNWTSGISYNEQFF
CDR3 DNA: TGCGCCAGCAGCAATTGGACTAGCGGGATATCTTACAATGAGCAGTTCTTC

D gene: TRBD2
V gene: TRBV27
clone size: .
J gene: TRBJ2-7
CDR3 protein: CASSAVGQSSGASYEQYF
CDR3 DNA: TGTGCCAGCAGCGCTGTCGGGCAGTCTAGCGGGGCTTCCTACGAGCAGTACTTC

D gene: TRBD1
V gene: TRBV27
clone size: .
J gene: TRBJ2-7
CDR3 protein: CASSLSGQGWKQYF
CDR3 DNA: TGTGCCAGCAGTTTGTCCGGACAGGGGTGGAAGCAGTACTTC